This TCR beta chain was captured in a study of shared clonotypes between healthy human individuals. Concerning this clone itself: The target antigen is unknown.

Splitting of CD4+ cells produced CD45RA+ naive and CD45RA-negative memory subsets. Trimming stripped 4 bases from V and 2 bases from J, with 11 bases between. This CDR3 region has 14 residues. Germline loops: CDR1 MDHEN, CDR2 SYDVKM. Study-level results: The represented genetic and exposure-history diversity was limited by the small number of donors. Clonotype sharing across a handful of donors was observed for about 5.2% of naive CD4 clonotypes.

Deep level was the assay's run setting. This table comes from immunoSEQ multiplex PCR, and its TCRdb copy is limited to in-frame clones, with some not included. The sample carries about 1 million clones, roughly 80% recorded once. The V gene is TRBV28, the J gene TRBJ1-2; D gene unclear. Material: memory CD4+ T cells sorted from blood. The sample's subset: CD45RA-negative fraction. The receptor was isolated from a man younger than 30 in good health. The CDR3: CASSSVTRNYGYTF. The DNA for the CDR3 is TGTGCCAGCAGTTCCGTTACAAGAAACTATGGCTACACCTTC.